A single sample gave rise to the 27 T cell receptor beta chains below, sequenced in a study of T cell responses to AZD1222 COVID-19 vaccine. Libraries were prepared by immunoSEQ multiplex PCR; TCRdb keeps only in-frame clonotypes and omits some of them. This table holds some 150,000 clones, approximately 95% found once. This specimen consisted of peripheral blood, obtained on day 0 of MenACWY control vaccination. The receptors derive from an adult in good health.

The V call is TRBV18, the J call TRBJ2-3; 13 nucleotides agree with TRBD2. The CDR3 runs 16 residues. Unmatched junction bases numbered 4, after V lost 3 bases and J lost 4 bases. Germline V gene sequence: CDR1 KGHSH, CDR2 LQKENI. CDR3 protein: CASSPRLAGGPDTQYF. CDR3 nucleotides: TGTGCCAGCTCACCGAGACTAGCGGGGGGCCCAGATACGCAGTATTTT.

This clone has just one count. V and J are TRBV6-1 and TRBJ1-2; a weak D match, TRBD1 (5 bases). V shed 1 base and J shed 6 bases, with 15 bases lying between them. CDR1 is MNHNS and CDR2 is SASEGT in the germline V gene. The CDR3 is made up of 15 amino acids. The chain's CDR3 is CASSEVPGQGDGYTF. CDR3 nucleotide sequence: TGTGCCAGCAGTGAAGTCCCAGGCCAAGGGGATGGCTACACCTTC.

The rearrangement joins TRBV5-6 to TRBJ1-1, with 9 bases fitting TRBD1. Germline V gene lookup returns CDR1 SGHDT and CDR2 YYEEEE. V dropped 2 bases and J dropped 5; count of bases not matched to a gene: 7. This CDR3 contains 15 residues. The DNA for the CDR3 is TGTGCCAGCAGCTTCTACAGGGGGCTGTGGACTGAAGCTTTCTTT. Amino acids: CASSFYRGLWTEAFF. The variable domain in full, with the rest retrieved from reference TRBV5-6 and TRBJ1-1, is DAGVTQSPTHLIKTRGQQVTLRCSPKSGHDTVSWYQQALGQGPQFIFQYYEEEERQRGNFPDRFSGHQFPNYSSELNVNALLLGDSALYLCASSFYRGLWTEAFFGQGTRLTVV.

This clone was recorded only once. The chain couples TRBV7-2 to TRBJ1-1, with D possibly TRBD1 on 5 matching bases. Germline CDR1 and CDR2: SGHTA and FQGNSA. The length of the CDR3 is 15 residues. V lost 4 bases and J lost 8, with 20 bases in between. In DNA, the CDR3 is TGTGCCAGCAGCTCCAATTCAGGGTTCGGTGGAGAAGCTTTCTTT. It encodes CASSSNSGFGGEAFF.

The chain has TRBV6-5 and TRBJ1-1, with D possibly being TRBD1 (6 bases). Germline loops: CDR1 MNHEY, CDR2 SVGAGI. This CDR3 has 13 amino acids. Deletions cut 4 bases from V and 7 bases from J, with 13 bases between. CDR3 amino acids: CASSSTQGGEAFF. The CDR3 DNA follows: TGTGCCAGCAGTTCCACACAGGGAGGTGAAGCTTTCTTT.

This chain links TRBV24-1 with TRBJ1-2; 9 positions agree with TRBD1. CDR3 length equals 16 residues. The ends lost 2 bases at V and 7 bases at J; junction bases unmatched: 10. Germline values: CDR1 KGHDR, CDR2 SFDVKD. The CDR3 loop is CATSDWLRTGASGYTF. DNA of the CDR3: TGTGCCACCAGTGATTGGCTCCGGACAGGGGCTTCTGGCTACACCTTC.

The chain couples TRBV5-6 to TRBJ1-2, with D unresolved. CDR3 length: 13 residues. The V gene's germline CDR1 is SGHDT and CDR2 YYEEEE. The V end was cut by 0 bases, the J end by 8 bases, with 11 bases between. CDR3 nucleotide sequence: TGTGCCAGCAGCTTGGCCAACCTAGGGGGCTACACCTTC. Amino acid sequence: CASSLANLGGYTF.

The CDR3 sequence is CASNANRDLGEAFF. The CDR3 region has the DNA TGTGCCAGCAACGCCAACAGGGACCTGGGGGAAGCTTTCTTT. The chain recombines TRBV6-5 with TRBJ1-1; D is perhaps TRBD1 (6 bases). V gave up 7 bases and J gave up 8 bases, with 20 bases separating them. From germline, CDR1 is MNHEY and CDR2 SVGAGI. This CDR3 region has 14 residues.

The chain employs TRBV7-2 and TRBJ1-5; D unclear. Per the germline V gene, CDR1 is SGHTA and CDR2 is FQGNSA. This CDR3 spans 14 amino acids. The germline V and J ends were trimmed by 0 bases and 5 bases, with 8 bases remaining between them. CDR3: CASSLAHLDQPQHF. The CDR3 region has the DNA TGTGCCAGCAGCTTAGCGCACTTGGATCAGCCCCAGCATTTT.

The chain recombines TRBV5-6 with TRBJ1-2; 7 nucleotides match TRBD1. The CDR3 runs 14 residues. Germline V lookup: CDR1 SGHDT, CDR2 YYEEEE. The V segment lost 4 bases and the J segment 3 bases; nucleotides outside the gene matches: 6. Here the CDR3 DNA reads TGTGCCAGCAGCCCGACAGGGTCTGACTATGGCTACACCTTC. Its protein product is CASSPTGSDYGYTF.

This chain connects TRBV19 to TRBJ1-3; D unclear. The CDR3 covers 16 residues. The V end was cut by 7 bases, the J end by 2 bases, with 18 bases between. The germline gives CDR1 LNHDA, CDR2 SQIVND (reference sequence). The CDR3 DNA follows: TGTGCCAGTACGAGTTTTGGGGAGTTGGCTGGAAACACCATATATTTT. Protein sequence: CASTSFGELAGNTIYF. Based on the CDR3 plus reference TRBV19 and TRBJ1-3, the full variable domain is DGGITQSPKYLFRKEGQNVTLSCEQNLNHDAMYWYRQDPGQGLRLIYYSQIVNDFQKGDIAEGYSVSREKKESFPLTVTSAQKNPTAFYLCASTSFGELAGNTIYFGEGSWLTVV.

The chain recombines TRBV27 with TRBJ1-2; TRBD1 might be the D (6 bases). CDR1 and CDR2 from the germline V gene are MNHEY and SMNVEV (reference sequence). The CDR3 sequence is 14 residues long. Trimming cost V 6 bases and J 6 bases, with 17 bases left between them. The CDR3 sequence is CASSLWGRKDGYTF. CDR3 nucleotides: TGTGCCAGCAGCCTCTGGGGGCGCAAGGATGGCTACACCTTC.

V is TRBV6-2 or TRBV6-3 and J is TRBJ1-5; D gene uncertain. Per germline, CDR1 MNHEY and CDR2 SVGEGT. V lost 0 bases and J lost 4, with 7 bases in between. The CDR3 is made up of 14 amino acids. The CDR3 sequence is CASSYSFVNQPQHF. The CDR3 nucleotides are TGTGCCAGCAGTTACTCGTTTGTTAATCAGCCCCAGCATTTT.

This clone has a single count. The chain links TRBV7-9 to TRBJ1-3; D is possibly TRBD1 (6 bases). CDR1 and CDR2 (germline): SEHNR, FQNEAQ (reference sequence). The V gene lost 1 base and the J gene lost 1 base, with 14 bases spanning the gap. CDR3 length: 17 amino acids. The CDR3 coding sequence is TGTGCCAGCAGCTTAGAAAGACAGGTTAAATCTGGAAACACCATATATTTT. This sequence encodes CASSLERQVKSGNTIYF.

The chain couples TRBV3-1 (or the pseudogene TRBV3-2) to TRBJ2-1; D may be TRBD2 (5 bases). The CDR3 covers 15 residues. V lost 4 bases and J lost 8, with 18 bases in between. From germline, CDR1 is LGHDT and CDR2 YNNKEL (reference sequence). CDR3 protein: CASSLGPSTGDEQFF. Written as DNA, the CDR3 is TGTGCCAGCAGCCTCGGTCCCTCCACCGGGGATGAGCAGTTCTTC.

The chain couples TRBV7-2 to TRBJ1-3; possibly TRBD1 for D (5 bases). Trimming removed 2 bases at V and 2 bases at J, with 16 bases between. This CDR3 region has 17 residues. Germline CDR1 reads SGHTA; CDR2 reads FQGNSA. DNA for the CDR3: TGTGCCAGCAGCTTAAGTTCCACCAGGGTGGCTGGAAACACCATATATTTT. As protein: CASSLSSTRVAGNTIYF.

The chain has TRBV7-3 and TRBJ2-5; D uncertain. V was trimmed by 2 bases and J by 5 bases, leaving 12 bases between them. Germline CDR1 reads SGHTA; CDR2 reads FQGTGA. The CDR3 runs to 14 residues. The CDR3 DNA is TGTGCCAGCAGCTTATCGACAAAAGGGGAGACCCAGTACTTC. This translates into CASSLSTKGETQYF.

The J gene is TRBJ2-2, the V gene TRBV4-2; D perhaps matches TRBD2 (6 bases). The CDR3 loop spans 16 amino acids. The V end lost 0 bases, the J end lost 9 bases, and 17 bases lay between the germline ends. Germline assignment: CDR1 LGHNA and CDR2 YNFKEQ. The CDR3 is CASSQESLALTRELFF. The CDR3 DNA is TGTGCCAGCAGCCAAGAATCACTAGCTCTTACCAGGGAGCTGTTTTTT.

CDR3 sequence (DNA): TGTGCCAGCAGTTTAGAAGTCCCAGGAAGTTATTATGGCTACACCTTC. Amino acids: CASSLEVPGSYYGYTF. The J gene is TRBJ1-2, the V gene TRBV28; D gene ambiguous. This CDR3 is 16 amino acids long. CDR1 and CDR2 (germline): MDHEN, SYDVKM. Trimming left V 2 bases short and J 5 bases short, with 18 bases between.

This chain connects TRBV6-5 to TRBJ2-5, with D possibly TRBD1 on 6 matching bases. In germline, CDR1 is MNHEY, CDR2 SVGAGI. CDR3 length equals 14 residues. Trimming stripped 5 bases from V and 2 bases from J, with 12 bases between. The CDR3 reads CASSISGVQETQYF. CDR3 coding DNA: TGTGCCAGCAGTATCTCAGGGGTTCAAGAGACCCAGTACTTC.

V and J are TRBV7-3 and TRBJ2-5; 10 positions match TRBD2. Germline values: CDR1 SGHTA, CDR2 FQGTGA. The CDR3 spans 14 residues. The J segment lost 4 bases and the V segment lost 5 bases, leaving 4 bases of the junction unmatched. For the CDR3, the DNA is TGTGCCAGCAGCCCAGGGACTAGCGTAGAGACCCAGTACTTC. Amino acid sequence: CASSPGTSVETQYF.

The chain recombines TRBV6-5 with TRBJ2-3; D ambiguous. The CDR3 consists of 11 residues. CDR1 is MNHEY and CDR2 is SVGAGI in the germline V gene. The V end lost 6 bases, the J end lost 11 bases, and 12 bases lay between the germline ends. The CDR3 reads CASRTGWKQYF. DNA for the CDR3: TGTGCCAGCAGGACCGGATGGAAGCAGTATTTT.

This clone appeared once. The V and J genes are TRBV7-2 and TRBJ1-1; TRBD1 matches at 8 bases. The V gene's germline CDR1 is SGHTA and CDR2 FQGNSA. The trim removed 2 bases at V and 3 bases at J, leaving 5 bases unmatched. The CDR3 loop spans 15 amino acids. The CDR3 nucleotides read TGTGCCAGCAGCTTATATACGACAGGGGACACTGAAGCTTTCTTT. Translation: CASSLYTTGDTEAFF. Filled out from reference TRBV7-2 and TRBJ1-1, the complete variable domain reads GAGVSQSPSNKVTEKGKDVELRCDPISGHTALYWYRQSLGQGLEFLIYFQGNSAPDKSGLPSDRFSAERTGGSVSTLTIQRTQQEDSAVYLCASSLYTTGDTEAFFGQGTRLTVV.

The rearrangement joins TRBV6-4 to TRBJ1-2; 8 nucleotides align to TRBD1. The length of the CDR3 is 13 residues. Germline loops: CDR1 MRHNA, CDR2 SNTAGT. V lost 9 bases, J lost 3 bases, and 6 bases stayed unmatched. Written as DNA, the CDR3 is TGTGCCAGGAGGACAGGGTGGGACTATGGCTACACCTTC. Translated, it gives CARRTGWDYGYTF.

The V call is TRBV25-1, the J call TRBJ1-1, with 7 positions matching TRBD1. Per germline, CDR1 MGHDK and CDR2 SYGVNS. The ends lost 3 bases at V and 11 bases at J; junction bases unmatched: 15. The CDR3 is 15 amino acids. CDR3 in DNA: TGTGCCAGCAGTGACTTCAGGACAGGAACCGTAGTCGCTTTCTTT. This codes for CASSDFRTGTVVAFF. Together with reference TRBV25-1 and TRBJ1-1, the CDR3 gives the full variable domain: EADIYQTPRYLVIGTGKKITLECSQTMGHDKMYWYQQDPGMELHLIHYSYGVNSTEKGDLSSESTVSRIRTEHFPLTLESARPSHTSQYLCASSDFRTGTVVAFFGQGTRLTVV.

The J gene is TRBJ2-5, the V gene TRBV12-5; weak D call: TRBD2 (6 bases). The CDR3 length is 14 residues. Germline loops: CDR1 LGHNT, CDR2 FRNRAP. The CDR3 DNA sequence: TGTCGGTGGGGGAGGCTGCAGCTTCGGGAGACCCAGTACTTC. Encoded protein: CRWGRLQLRETQYF.

V usage is TRBV11-1 and J usage is TRBJ1-6; a possible D gene is TRBD1 (5 bases). The CDR3 spans 15 residues. CDR1 and CDR2 (germline): SGHAT, FQDESV (reference sequence). Trimming shortened V by 5 bases and J by 13 bases, and 21 bases separated the two germline ends. The CDR3 bases are TGTGCCAGCAGCCAGTCCGGGACTTCCCTCCTTCCCCTCCACTTT. Translation: CASSQSGTSLLPLHF.